One sample yielded the 22 T cell receptor beta chains listed below, sequenced in a study of T cells in Graves' hyperthyroidism and ophthalmopathy. Amplified TCR beta CDR3 regions came from RNA transcripts. In the first-round RT-PCR of the TCR CDR3, the HTBI primer set was used. TCRdb called the multiplex PCR reads again in MiXCR, with one record for every CDR3 protein. The sample includes more than 500,000 distinct CDR3 sequences, about a sixth of them seen just once. The sample taken for sequencing was blood. The receptors originated from a woman aged 30 to 39 with Graves' hyperthyroidism.

The sample holds many counts of this clonotype. This chain links TRBV7-9 with TRBJ1-6, with a possible D match to TRBD1 (6 bases). The CDR3 length is 14 residues. Germline V gene sequence: CDR1 SEHNR, CDR2 FQNEAQ (reference sequence). Trimming shortened V by 3 bases and J by 9 bases, and 12 bases separated the two germline ends. CDR3 DNA: TGTGCCAGCAGCTTGGACAGCAAATCTTCACCCCTCCACTTT. Encoded protein: CASSLDSKSSPLHF.

This clonotype was detected many times. Here the CDR3 reads CASSLVLAGTDTQYF. The CDR3 DNA sequence: TGTGCCAGCAGCTTAGTGCTAGCGGGGACAGATACGCAGTATTTT. The chain recombines TRBV11-2 with TRBJ2-3; TRBD2 agrees at 9 bases. Unmatched junction bases numbered 2, after V lost 1 base and J lost 3 bases. In germline, CDR1 is SGHAT, CDR2 FQNNGV. This CDR3 is 15 amino acids long.

This clonotype was seen only a few times. V gene TRBV25-1 combines with J gene TRBJ2-3, with D possibly TRBD1 on 5 matching bases. The germline gives CDR1 MGHDK, CDR2 SYGVNS. Trimming removed 1 base from V and 1 base from J, with 9 bases in between. The CDR3 extends over 15 amino acids. CDR3 loop: CASSESNRRTDTQYF. For the CDR3, the DNA is TGTGCCAGCAGTGAATCGAACAGGCGCACAGATACGCAGTATTTT.

The rearrangement joins TRBV11-2 to TRBJ2-2; TRBD2 matches at 12 bases. The CDR3 covers 15 residues. J lost 7 bases, V lost 6 bases, and 6 bases had no gene match. CDR1 and CDR2 from the germline V gene are SGHAT and FQNNGV. CDR3 sequence (DNA): TGTGCCAGCAGATTGACTAGCGGGAGTTTCGGGGAGCTGTTTTTT. Translation gives CASRLTSGSFGELFF.

Only a few counts were recorded for this clonotype. The rearrangement links TRBV10-2 to TRBJ1-2; a possible D gene is TRBD1 (5 bases). With 0 bases removed from V and 0 bases from J, the gap between germline ends came to 8 bases. The CDR3 loop spans 15 amino acids. The germline CDR1 and CDR2 sequences are WSHSY and SAAADI. DNA of the CDR3: TGCGCCAGCAGTGAGTCTGCAGGGCCTAACTATGGCTACACCTTC. This translates into CASSESAGPNYGYTF.

This clonotype was seen repeatedly, ten times or more. The CDR3 DNA follows: TGTGCCAGCAGTTACAGCGGGGTTCAGGCGAATCAGCCCCAGCATTTT. The encoded protein is CASSYSGVQANQPQHF. The chain employs TRBV7-2 and TRBJ1-5, with no clear D. V lost 6 bases and J lost 4, with 19 bases in between. Looked up from germline, CDR1 is SGHTA and CDR2 is FQGNSA. This CDR3 comprises 16 residues.

This clonotype was seen a few times. The genes are TRBV19 and TRBJ2-1, with a weak D call TRBD1 (6 bases). This CDR3 is 15 amino acids long. Germline assignment: CDR1 LNHDA and CDR2 SQIVND (reference sequence). Trimming stripped 5 bases from V and 5 bases from J, with 16 bases between. For the CDR3, the DNA is TGTGCCAGTAGTGTCCGGGACACAATAAACAATGAGCAGTTCTTC. Translation: CASSVRDTINNEQFF.

This clonotype appeared once. The rearrangement uses TRBV4-1 and TRBJ2-5; D unresolved. V was trimmed by 4 bases and J by 2 bases, leaving 14 bases between them. Looked up from germline, CDR1 is MGHRA and CDR2 is YSYEKL. The CDR3 totals 15 residues. The CDR3 reads CASSPQDVFQETQYF. DNA for the CDR3: TGCGCCAGCAGCCCCCAGGACGTATTTCAAGAGACCCAGTACTTC.

This clonotype showed up many times. V gene TRBV28 combines with J gene TRBJ2-7; TRBD2 is a possible D gene (5 bases). Germline lookup yields CDR1 MDHEN and CDR2 SYDVKM. The CDR3 extends over 12 amino acids. The ends were cut back, 6 bases at V and 6 bases at J, with 12 bases in the middle. CDR3 sequence reads: CASSTSGVEQYF. Here the CDR3 DNA reads TGTGCCAGCAGCACTAGTGGCGTCGAGCAGTACTTC.

This clonotype has a count of ten or more. In DNA form, the CDR3 reads TGTGCCAGCAGTCCCCTAGATTTCTACGAGCAGTACTTC. Translated, it gives CASSPLDFYEQYF. The rearrangement uses TRBV27 and TRBJ2-7; D gene ambiguous. The germline V and J ends were trimmed by 5 bases and 3 bases, with 11 bases remaining between them. The CDR3 runs to 13 residues. Germline CDR1 is MNHEY and CDR2 is SMNVEV (reference sequence).

The gene calls are TRBV20-1 and TRBJ2-7; maybe TRBD2 (6 bases). CDR1 is DFQATT and CDR2 is SNEGSKA in the germline V gene (reference sequence). Trimming pared 6 bases from V and 0 bases from J, leaving 15 bases between. CDR3 size: 14 residues. The chain's CDR3 is CSASIAARSYEQYF. CDR3 sequence (DNA): TGCAGTGCAAGTATAGCGGCCCGCTCCTACGAGCAGTACTTC.

This clonotype has a handful of counts. The chain is built from TRBV12-3 or TRBV12-4 and TRBJ2-5; 9 nucleotides line up with TRBD1. The ends lost 5 bases at V and 5 bases at J; junction bases unmatched: 9. The length of the CDR3 is 15 residues. CDR3 loop: CASSPHRGLDETQYF. DNA of the CDR3: TGTGCCAGCAGTCCCCACAGGGGGCTGGATGAGACCCAGTACTTC.

This clonotype showed up many times. The chain recombines TRBV11-3 with TRBJ2-3, with 7 bases identical to TRBD1. The germline gives CDR1 SGHNT, CDR2 YENEEA. Trimming at V came to 2 bases and at J to 2 bases, leaving 4 bases not matched to a gene. This CDR3 is built from 15 residues. CDR3 residues: CASSLWTGDTDTQYF. The CDR3 coding sequence is TGTGCCAGCAGCTTATGGACAGGAGACACAGATACGCAGTATTTT.

The sample holds many counts of this clonotype. The chain carries TRBV28 and TRBJ2-3, with 7 bases matching TRBD1. CDR1 is MDHEN and CDR2 is SYDVKM in the germline V gene. There are 15 residues in the CDR3. V shed 5 bases and J 0 bases; nucleotides not matched to a gene: 5. CDR3 sequence (DNA): TGTGCCAGCAGTCTGGGGACAGCTAGCACAGATACGCAGTATTTT. This translates into CASSLGTASTDTQYF.

This clonotype has only a few counts. The chain has TRBV5-1 and TRBJ2-2; 11 bases fit TRBD2. Germline V gene lookup returns CDR1 SGHRS and CDR2 YFSETQ. Trimming at V came to 4 bases and at J to 3 bases, leaving 5 bases not matched to a gene. The CDR3 contains 16 residues. CDR3: CASSPLSGGDTGELFF. The CDR3 nucleotides read TGCGCCAGCAGCCCCCTTAGCGGGGGGGACACCGGGGAGCTGTTTTTT.

The chain is built from TRBV7-9 and TRBJ2-2; D might be TRBD1 (5 bases). Per germline, CDR1 SEHNR and CDR2 FQNEAQ (reference sequence). With 4 bases removed from V and 2 bases from J, the gap between germline ends came to 11 bases. This CDR3 is built from 15 residues. The CDR3 bases are TGTGCCAGCAGCTCCCCGACAGAAAACACCGGGGAGCTGTTTTTT. As protein: CASSSPTENTGELFF.

The CDR3 is CSARKYEIRQETQYF. The DNA for the CDR3 is TGCAGTGCTAGAAAGTACGAAATAAGACAAGAGACCCAGTACTTC. This chain links TRBV20-1 with TRBJ2-5; D unclear. The V gene's germline CDR1 is DFQATT and CDR2 SNEGSKA (reference sequence). The CDR3 has 15 residues. Trimming shortened V by 2 bases and J by 2 bases, and 15 bases separated the two germline ends.

V is TRBV5-5 and J is TRBJ2-7; TRBD1 aligns across 11 bases. V was pared by 0 bases and J by 2 bases, with 4 bases of the junction left unmatched. Germline loops: CDR1 SGHKS, CDR2 YYEKEE (reference sequence). The CDR3 is 16 residues long. CDR3 bases: TGTGCCAGCAGCTTGGCCCCGGGACAGGGGGCCTACGAGCAGTACTTC. Translated: CASSLAPGQGAYEQYF.

This clonotype has more than one count but fewer than ten. The genes are TRBV27 and TRBJ2-7, with TRBD2 matching 10 bases. V gave up 6 bases and J gave up 0 bases; unmatched junction bases: 5. This CDR3 has 15 residues. Germline CDR1 and CDR2: MNHEY and SMNVEV (reference sequence). CDR3 sequence (DNA): TGTGCCAGCAGCCTAGCGGGAGTTGGCTCCTACGAGCAGTACTTC. It translates to CASSLAGVGSYEQYF.

The CDR3 region has the DNA TGCAGTGCTGGCAGGGGAGACTATGGCTACACCTTC. Translation: CSAGRGDYGYTF. V and J are TRBV20-1 and TRBJ1-2; D possibly corresponds to TRBD1 (6 bases). The germline CDR1 and CDR2 sequences are DFQATT and SNEGSKA (reference sequence). Trimming shortened V by 5 bases and J by 3 bases, and 10 bases separated the two germline ends. This CDR3 is 12 amino acids long.

This clonotype was detected a few times. This chain uses TRBV24-1 with TRBJ2-5, with D perhaps TRBD2 (5 bases). Germline V gene sequence: CDR1 KGHDR, CDR2 SFDVKD. The CDR3 spans 15 residues. V shed 2 bases and J shed 2 bases, with 11 bases lying between them. The CDR3 sequence is CATSDWTSKQETQYF. Written as DNA, the CDR3 is TGTGCCACCAGTGATTGGACTTCGAAACAAGAGACCCAGTACTTC.

The chain carries TRBV6-1 and TRBJ2-2, with 8 bases that match TRBD1. The germline gives CDR1 MNHNS, CDR2 SASEGT. The CDR3 length is 15 residues. V gave up 6 bases and J gave up 6 bases; unmatched junction bases: 9. The CDR3 loop is CASRGDRLGPGELFF. The CDR3 DNA reads TGTGCCAGCAGGGGGGACAGGTTGGGGCCCGGGGAGCTGTTTTTT.